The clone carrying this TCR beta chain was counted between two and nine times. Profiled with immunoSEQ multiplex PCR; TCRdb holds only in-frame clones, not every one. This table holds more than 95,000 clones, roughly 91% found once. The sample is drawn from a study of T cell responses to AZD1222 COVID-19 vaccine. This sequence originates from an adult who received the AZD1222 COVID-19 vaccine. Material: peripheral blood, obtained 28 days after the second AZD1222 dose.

The chain's CDR3 is CASSLGGRLYEQYF. The CDR3 DNA sequence: TGTGCCAGCAGTTTAGGCGGGAGGCTCTACGAGCAGTACTTC. J is TRBJ2-7 and V is TRBV28; 8 bases fit TRBD2. This CDR3 is 14 amino acids long. The junction had 3 bases not matched to a gene; V was cut back by 2 bases and J by 3 bases. Germline V CDR1 and CDR2: MDHEN, SYDVKM.